Below are 30 T cell receptor beta chains sequenced from a single sample in a study of T cells after posttransplantation cyclophosphamide. Sampled 1 year posttransplant, controls received myeloablative marrow transplants, methotrexate and a calcineurin inhibitor. TCRdb's copy holds only in-frame clones and misses some; the assay was immunoSEQ multiplex PCR. Seen here are around 15,000 clones, roughly 80% observed once, and the top ten hold 2.5% to 3%. Sample: PBMCs, taken 441 days after allogeneic stem cell transplant with calcineurin inhibitor and methotrexate. The source of these receptors is a male patient between 25 and 40 years old who received an allogeneic stem cell transplant from an unrelated donor, was CMV-positive, and had acute and chronic GVHD. Some T cells here may be from the graft donor.

This chain links TRBV4-3 with TRBJ2-4; TRBD1 matches at 7 bases. The J segment lost 5 bases and the V segment lost 0 bases, leaving 13 bases of the junction unmatched. The CDR3 has 18 amino acids. The germline CDR1 and CDR2 sequences are LGHNA and YSLEER. This CDR3 reads CASSQDRFLGGDENIQYF. The CDR3 DNA follows: TGCGCCAGCAGCCAAGATCGGTTTCTAGGGGGCGACGAAAACATTCAGTACTTC.

This clone has only one observation. The genes are TRBV6-6 and TRBJ1-5, with 10 bases lining up with TRBD1. V gave up 7 bases and J gave up 5 bases; unmatched junction bases: 8. This CDR3 contains 15 residues. The germline V gene has CDR1 MNHNY and CDR2 SVGAGI (reference sequence). This CDR3 is CASTRDRGAHQPQHF. As DNA, the CDR3 is TGTGCCAGCACCCGGGACAGGGGAGCCCATCAGCCCCAGCATTTT.

The chain links TRBV7-3 to TRBJ2-3, with 10 bases lining up with TRBD2. The CDR3 contains 17 residues. The V and J ends lost 5 bases and 6 bases, in that order; junction bases with no gene match: 14. Germline V gives CDR1 SGHTA, CDR2 FQGTGA. CDR3 nucleotides: TGTGCCAGCAGCCCACAAACCCGGACTAGCGGTGGGGATACGCAGTATTTT. This sequence encodes CASSPQTRTSGGDTQYF.

The chain carries TRBV19 and TRBJ2-2; 9 bases are shared with TRBD2. With 1 base clipped from V and 6 bases from J, the junction kept 9 bases outside the gene matches. CDR3 length: 17 amino acids. Germline CDR1 and CDR2: LNHDA and SQIVND (reference sequence). CDR3 amino acids: CASSIGLARGGSGELFF. For the CDR3, the DNA is TGTGCCAGTAGTATAGGCTTAGCGCGGGGGGGCTCCGGGGAGCTGTTTTTT. The whole variable domain, filled in from reference TRBV19 and TRBJ2-2, reads DGGITQSPKYLFRKEGQNVTLSCEQNLNHDAMYWYRQDPGQGLRLIYYSQIVNDFQKGDIAEGYSVSREKKESFPLTVTSAQKNPTAFYLCASSIGLARGGSGELFFGEGSRLTVL.

V and J are TRBV7-9 and TRBJ2-1; perhaps TRBD1 as D (5 bases). CDR1 and CDR2 (germline): SEHNR, FQNEAQ (reference sequence). The V and J ends lost 5 bases and 0 bases respectively, with 14 bases between them. The CDR3 sequence is 16 residues long. CDR3 loop: CASSPLQVSSYNEQFF. The CDR3 DNA sequence: TGTGCCAGCAGCCCACTACAGGTTAGCTCCTACAATGAGCAGTTCTTC.

J is TRBJ2-2 and V is TRBV5-1, with 12 bases fitting TRBD2. Germline V gene sequence: CDR1 SGHRS, CDR2 YFSETQ. The J segment lost 3 bases and the V segment lost 3 bases, leaving 3 bases of the junction unmatched. The CDR3 consists of 16 residues. The CDR3 sequence is CASSSGLAGYTGELFF. In DNA, the CDR3 is TGCGCCAGCAGCTCCGGACTAGCGGGGTACACCGGGGAGCTGTTTTTT.

The V gene is TRBV19, the J gene TRBJ1-6; the D gene is possibly TRBD1 (6 bases). Trimming removed 8 bases at V and 10 bases at J, with 18 bases between. This CDR3 contains 14 residues. Germline CDR1 and CDR2: LNHDA and SQIVND (reference sequence). In DNA, the CDR3 is TGTGCCAGTTCCGAAACAGGGCGTACGTCACCCCTCCACTTT. This sequence encodes CASSETGRTSPLHF.

V usage is TRBV11-2 and J usage is TRBJ2-7, with 7 positions matching TRBD2. The V and J ends lost 4 bases and 7 bases, in that order; junction bases with no gene match: 22. The germline V gene encodes CDR1 SGHAT and CDR2 FQNNGV. The CDR3 is 18 residues long. The CDR3: CASSSHPQRDRLTLEQYF. The CDR3 nucleotides are TGTGCCAGCAGCTCCCACCCGCAGCGGGACCGCCTGACCTTGGAGCAGTACTTC.

The CDR3 loop reads CAISEGLAYNEQFF. CDR3 coding DNA: TGTGCCATCAGTGAGGGACTAGCCTACAATGAGCAGTTCTTC. This rearrangement joins TRBV10-3 to TRBJ2-1; 7 positions agree with TRBD2. Per the germline V gene, CDR1 is ENHRY and CDR2 is SYGVKD. CDR3 size: 14 residues. V was pared by 2 bases and J by 2 bases, with 0 bases of the junction left unmatched.

Worth noting for this clone: The same CDR3 arises from other DNA sequences in this sample as well. The CDR3: CASSLITSGIYNEQFF. The DNA for the CDR3 is TGTGCCAGCAGTTTGATTACTAGCGGGATTTACAATGAGCAGTTCTTC. The chain has TRBV28 and TRBJ2-1, with 10 bases identical to TRBD2. The CDR3 covers 16 residues. Germline loops: CDR1 MDHEN, CDR2 SYDVKM. The V segment lost 3 bases and the J segment 4 bases; nucleotides outside the gene matches: 6.

The chain has TRBV5-4 and TRBJ1-3; maybe TRBD1 (5 bases). Per germline, CDR1 SGHNT and CDR2 YYREEE (reference sequence). V was cut by 0 bases and J by 4 bases, with 11 bases left in between. This CDR3 has 15 amino acids. The CDR3 spells CASSLGRGSGNTIYF. The CDR3 DNA follows: TGTGCCAGCAGCTTGGGGCGGGGGTCCGGAAACACCATATATTTT.

The CDR3 region has the DNA TGTGCCAGCAGCCCAAATGGCGGCTACGAGCAGTACTTC. This translates into CASSPNGGYEQYF. The chain recombines TRBV7-9 with TRBJ2-7; D remains ambiguous. Germline assignment: CDR1 SEHNR and CDR2 FQNEAQ (reference sequence). Trimming pared 5 bases from V and 3 bases from J, leaving 11 bases between. The CDR3 is 13 residues long.

This clone was counted between two and nine times. The rearrangement joins TRBV7-2 to TRBJ1-5; D perhaps matches TRBD1 (5 bases). Germline CDR1 reads SGHTA; CDR2 reads FQGNSA. This CDR3 contains 11 residues. V dropped 6 bases and J dropped 11 bases, with 11 bases sitting between them. The chain's CDR3 is CASSSGGAQHF. The CDR3 DNA reads as TGTGCCAGCAGTTCGGGGGGGGCCCAGCATTTT.

V and J are TRBV5-6 and TRBJ2-3; 11 bases map to TRBD1. Unmatched junction bases numbered 5, after V lost 4 bases and J lost 7 bases. Germline CDR1 and CDR2: SGHDT and YYEEEE. This CDR3 spans 14 amino acids. The CDR3 here is CASSLGTGGNTQYF. The CDR3, as DNA: TGTGCCAGCAGCCTAGGGACAGGGGGTAATACGCAGTATTTT.

For this clone: Mismatch with germline at one junction end may stem from a read error. The sample carries other DNA sequences with the same CDR3. The chain links TRBV7-2 to TRBJ2-2; D is possibly TRBD2 (7 bases). The CDR3 runs to 16 residues. CDR1 and CDR2 (germline): SGHTA, FQGNSA. The CDR3 DNA follows: TGTGCCAGCAGCTTAGCCGGGGGGACAAACACCGGAGAGCTGTTTTTT. Protein sequence: CASSLAGGTNTGELFF.

In this sample, this clone turned up a few times. The genes are TRBV5-5 and TRBJ1-1, with D possibly matching TRBD1 (5 bases). In germline, CDR1 is SGHKS, CDR2 YYEKEE (reference sequence). Trimming removed 0 bases at V and 0 bases at J, with 9 bases between. The CDR3 is made up of 15 amino acids. This CDR3 is CASSLAGHLNTEAFF. The CDR3 DNA reads TGTGCCAGCAGCTTGGCCGGACACTTGAACACTGAAGCTTTCTTT.

This clone was observed a single time. The chain employs TRBV9 and TRBJ2-1; 13 positions match TRBD2. Trimming cost V 4 bases and J 10 bases; bases outside gene matches: 8. The CDR3 spans 15 residues. The germline V gene encodes CDR1 SGDLS and CDR2 YYNGEE. CDR3 sequence: CASSPRTSGGLEQFF. CDR3 bases: TGTGCCAGCAGCCCTCGGACTAGCGGGGGCCTCGAGCAGTTCTTC.

The chain carries TRBV6-6 and TRBJ1-2; the match to TRBD1 covers 9 bases. The CDR3 covers 16 residues. The germline CDR1 and CDR2 sequences are MNHNY and SVGAGI (reference sequence). The trim removed 0 bases at V and 5 bases at J, leaving 7 bases unmatched. The DNA for the CDR3 is TGTGCCAGCAGTTACTCAAGGGACAGGGCGAGGTATGGCTACACCTTC. Its translation: CASSYSRDRARYGYTF.

CDR3 sequence reads: CASSQGAGVSYNEQFF. The CDR3 DNA reads as TGTGCCAGCAGCCAGGGAGCGGGAGTGTCCTACAATGAGCAGTTCTTC. The chain is built from TRBV11-2 and TRBJ2-1, with 8 bases identical to TRBD2. Unmatched junction bases numbered 7, after V lost 5 bases and J lost 1 base. CDR1 and CDR2 (germline): SGHAT, FQNNGV. This CDR3 region has 16 residues.

Only one count was recorded for this clone. This rearrangement joins TRBV9 to TRBJ2-7, with 7 bases identical to TRBD1. Germline assignment: CDR1 SGDLS and CDR2 YYNGEE. The CDR3 covers 15 residues. V was pared by 3 bases and J by 0 bases, with 6 bases of the junction left unmatched. In nucleotides, the CDR3 is TGTGCCAGCAGCGGGGGCAGGGGGACCTCCTACGAGCAGTACTTC. Translated: CASSGGRGTSYEQYF. The complete variable domain, with remaining parts taken from reference TRBV9 and TRBJ2-7, reads DSGVTQTPKHLITATGQRVTLRCSPRSGDLSVYWYQQSLDQGLQFLIQYYNGEERAKGNILERFSAQQFPDLHSELNLSSLELGDSALYFCASSGGRGTSYEQYFGPGTRLTVT.

This clone was counted only a few times. J is TRBJ2-4 and V is TRBV18, with 7 bases lining up with TRBD1. Germline values: CDR1 KGHSH, CDR2 LQKENI. The J segment lost 7 bases and the V segment lost 6 bases, leaving 18 bases of the junction unmatched. The CDR3 length is 17 residues. The CDR3 DNA reads as TGTGCCAGCTCTCAAAGACAGGGCGAGGGGTGGCGGAACATTCAGTACTTC. Protein product: CASSQRQGEGWRNIQYF.

The chain uses TRBV29-1 and TRBJ2-7; 10 nucleotides align to TRBD1. Germline V gene data show CDR1 as SQVTM and CDR2 as ANQGSEA. Trimming removed 6 bases from V and 5 bases from J; junction bases left unmatched: 10. The CDR3 is 14 residues long. Here the CDR3 reads CSVDTRTGGDEQYF. DNA of the CDR3: TGCAGCGTGGATACCCGGACAGGGGGGGACGAGCAGTACTTC.

The genes are TRBV27 and TRBJ1-5; 8 bases fit TRBD1. V dropped 5 bases and J dropped 0; count of bases not matched to a gene: 12. The CDR3 length is 18 residues. Germline assignment: CDR1 MNHEY and CDR2 SMNVEV (reference sequence). CDR3 region: CASSERTGIPYSNQPQHF. CDR3 bases: TGTGCCAGCAGTGAGCGGACAGGGATCCCTTATAGCAATCAGCCCCAGCATTTT.

The chain joins TRBV4-3 to TRBJ1-3; unclear D gene. This CDR3 spans 14 amino acids. With 4 bases removed from V and 0 bases from J, the gap between germline ends came to 7 bases. Germline V gene sequence: CDR1 LGHNA, CDR2 YSLEER. The CDR3 coding sequence is TGCGCCAGCAGCCTAGTCCTCTCTGGAAACACCATATATTTT. Protein: CASSLVLSGNTIYF.

The genes are TRBV9 and TRBJ2-3; 11 bases are a match to TRBD2. Germline V gene sequence: CDR1 SGDLS, CDR2 YYNGEE. After removal of 7 bases from V and 2 bases from J, the junction contained 12 bases not matched to a gene. This CDR3 contains 17 residues. CDR3 sequence reads: CASAYSGRDNPTDTQYF. The CDR3 region has the DNA TGTGCCAGCGCCTATAGCGGGAGGGATAACCCCACAGATACGCAGTATTTT.

The rearrangement links TRBV21-1 to TRBJ2-5; the listed D gene, TRBD2, was not tested against the DNA. TRBV21-1 is classified as a pseudogene. This CDR3 is built from 16 residues. The CDR3 region has the DNA TGTGCCAGCAGCAAAGTGAGGGGGGGGGACCAAGAGACCCAGTACTTC. The encoded protein is CASSKVRGGDQETQYF.

The CDR3 protein is CASSSGTGGAGYGYTF. CDR3 DNA: TGTGCCAGCAGCTCCGGGACAGGGGGCGCAGGCTATGGCTACACCTTC. The chain recombines TRBV13 with TRBJ1-2; 12 positions agree with TRBD1. The CDR3 sequence is 16 residues long. Germline V gene data show CDR1 as PRHDT and CDR2 as FYEKMQ (reference sequence). The trim removed 4 bases at V and 4 bases at J, leaving 7 bases unmatched.

The chain links TRBV19 to TRBJ2-5; 11 bases align to TRBD1. The CDR3 is made up of 15 amino acids. Looked up from germline, CDR1 is LNHDA and CDR2 is SQIVND (reference sequence). The ends lost 1 base at V and 3 bases at J; junction bases unmatched: 1. The CDR3 here is CASSIGTGGEETQYF. As DNA, the CDR3 is TGTGCCAGTAGTATAGGGACAGGGGGCGAAGAGACCCAGTACTTC.

As DNA, the CDR3 is TGTGCCAGCAGGGAAGGGGGATTGAACACTGAAGCTTTCTTT. Protein sequence: CASREGGLNTEAFF. This chain connects TRBV7-9 to TRBJ1-1; perhaps TRBD1 as D (6 bases). Trimming cost V 6 bases and J 0 bases, with 11 bases left between them. This CDR3 region has 14 residues. Germline CDR1 and CDR2: SEHNR and FQNEAQ (reference sequence). The full variable domain, completed using reference TRBV7-9 and TRBJ1-1, is DTGVSQNPRHKITKRGQNVTFRCDPISEHNRLYWYRQTLGQGPEFLTYFQNEAQLEKSRLLSDRFSAERPKGSFSTLEIQRTEQGDSAMYLCASREGGLNTEAFFGQGTRLTVV.

The chain carries TRBV5-5 and TRBJ2-1, with D possibly TRBD1 on 5 matching bases. The CDR3 is 13 amino acids. The germline gives CDR1 SGHKS, CDR2 YYEKEE (reference sequence). The V end was cut by 0 bases, the J end by 10 bases, with 11 bases between. The CDR3 loop reads CASSLVGVEEQFF. CDR3 DNA: TGTGCCAGCAGCTTGGTAGGGGTGGAAGAGCAGTTCTTC.